This paragraph covers one TCR beta chain sequence. The V end was cut by 4 bases, the J end by 2 bases, with 12 bases between. The CDR3 runs to 14 residues. In germline, CDR1 is SGHRS, CDR2 YFSETQ. The time point was: baseline, week 1 (first vaccination visit). Specified treatment: pre-vaccination baseline after standard-of-care therapy. The protocol was immunoSEQ multiplex PCR, while the TCRdb copy is restricted to in-frame clones and leaves out a portion. This table holds some 38,000 clones, roughly 92% found once. This entry belongs to a study of a mutant IDH1 vaccine in newly diagnosed glioma. Study as a whole: It was radiotherapy, temozolomide, or both that patients received previously, with most receiving both.

The source was PBMCs, collected from a glioma patient treated with radiotherapy, temozolomide or both. The sequence was collected from a man aged 18 to 29 with glioma. The V gene is TRBV5-1, the J gene TRBJ1-1; no definite D call. Here the CDR3 DNA reads TGCGCCAGCAGCCTTACGGCCGGTAACACTGAAGCTTTCTTT. Translation: CASSLTAGNTEAFF.